The 5 T cell receptor beta chains below were found in one sample sequenced in a study of cytomegalovirus exposure and HLA in healthy donors. Primers: 60 Vbeta forward and 13 Jbeta reverse. Using immunoSEQ multiplex PCR, the repertoire was profiled, and TCRdb retains in-frame clones only, with some absent. The sample includes fewer than 200,000 clones, 65% to 85% seen only once; the top ten take roughly 2.7%. What was sequenced was PBMCs. These receptors were taken from a female donor in good health and CMV-seronegative.

The chain combines TRBV9 with TRBJ2-7; D perhaps matches TRBD2 (6 bases). The CDR3 loop spans 14 amino acids. Trimming took off 0 bases at V and 3 bases at J, with 10 bases between the two ends. In germline, CDR1 is SGDLS, CDR2 YYNGEE. The chain's CDR3 is CASSVGGNHYEQYF. CDR3 DNA: TGTGCCAGCAGCGTAGGCGGGAACCACTACGAGCAGTACTTC.

The chain uses TRBV7-8 and TRBJ1-2, with D unclear. Trimming removed 4 bases from V and 8 bases from J, with 17 bases in between. Per the germline V gene, CDR1 is SGHVS and CDR2 is FQNEAQ. This CDR3 has 14 amino acids. The CDR3 bases are TGTGCCAGCAGCTCAGAGACAAGTCTCTCCGGCTACACCTTC. Protein: CASSSETSLSGYTF. The variable domain in full, with the rest retrieved from reference TRBV7-8 and TRBJ1-2, is GAGVSQSPRYKVAKRGQDVALRCDPISGHVSLFWYQQALGQGPEFLTYFQNEAQLDKSGLPSDRFFAERPEGSVSTLKIQRTQQEDSAVYLCASSSETSLSGYTFGSGTRLTVV.

The V gene is TRBV6-6, the J gene TRBJ2-1, with D uncertain. Germline V gives CDR1 MNHNY, CDR2 SVGAGI (reference sequence). V lost 6 bases and J 9 bases, leaving 12 bases between the germline ends. The CDR3 totals 12 residues. The CDR3 region has the DNA TGTGCCAGCAGACTTGACTTTGGTGAGCAGTTCTTC. It codes for CASRLDFGEQFF.

The V gene is TRBV9, the J gene TRBJ1-2; 9 bases are shared with TRBD1. Germline trimming cut 3 bases from V and 2 bases from J; bases unmatched to any gene: 2. CDR1 and CDR2 from the germline V gene are SGDLS and YYNGEE. The CDR3 sequence is 14 residues long. CDR3 protein: CASSAGQGNYGYTF. The CDR3, as DNA: TGTGCCAGCAGCGCGGGACAGGGAAACTATGGCTACACCTTC.

This clone has a single count. V usage is TRBV27 and J usage is TRBJ1-6; no clear D gene. This CDR3 comprises 17 residues. The germline gives CDR1 MNHEY, CDR2 SMNVEV (reference sequence). The V end lost 2 bases, the J end lost 0 bases, and 11 bases lay between the germline ends. The CDR3 spells CASSLAVRSSYNSPLHF. The DNA for the CDR3 is TGTGCCAGCAGTTTAGCCGTGAGGAGCTCCTATAATTCACCCCTCCACTTT.